Listed below are T cell receptor beta chains from one sample, sequenced in a study of T cell responses to AZD1222 COVID-19 vaccine. The table came from immunoSEQ multiplex PCR; TCRdb's copy has only in-frame clones and leaves some out. The sample yields roughly 80,000 clones, around 90% seen once. This material consisted of peripheral blood, taken 28 days after the second AZD1222 dose. The receptors shown here come from an adult who received the AZD1222 COVID-19 vaccine. Each CDR3 is given with its conserved first and last residue. Each record gives: V gene, clone size, J gene, D gene, CDR3 DNA, CDR3 protein. A D gene is named only where the DNA matches it firmly. A row's size may be missing; if present it is once, few, many or a size class.

TRBV30	NA	TRBJ1-2	NA	TGTGCCTGGAGGGGCGTACAGGGAACTAACTATGGCTACACCTTC	CAWRGVQGTNYGYTF
TRBV5-8	NA	TRBJ2-2	TRBD2	TGTGCCAGCAGCTTACTCCTAGCGGGGGACACCGGGGAGCTGTTTTTT	CASSLLLAGDTGELFF
TRBV6-5	NA	TRBJ1-6	NA	TGTGCCAGCAGTTACTCCCTCCCTGGGAATTCACCCCTCCACTTT	CASSYSLPGNSPLHF
TRBV6-5	NA	TRBJ1-5	NA	TGTGCCAGCAATGGCGGGCTTGGCAATCAGCCCCAGCATTTT	CASNGGLGNQPQHF
TRBV12-5	NA	TRBJ2-1	NA	TGTGCTAGTGGTTTGGTACGTCGGACTGACCCGCCCCCCCAGTTCTTC	CASGLVRRTDPPPQFF
TRBV6-6	NA	TRBJ2-7	NA	TGTGCCAGCAGTGCCAGGGACGAGCAGTACTTC	CASSARDEQYF
TRBV5-6	few	TRBJ1-4	NA	TGTGCCAGCAGCCGTCCAGGGATACGGGCTAATGAAAAACTGTTTTTT	CASSRPGIRANEKLFF
TRBV19	few	TRBJ1-5	NA	TGTGCCACAACGAGCCGAGACGTCGTCAACTTCCTGGGCAATCAGCCCCAGCATTTT	CATTSRDVVNFLGNQPQHF
TRBV4-3	NA	TRBJ1-6	TRBD1	TGCGCCAGCAGCCAAGATAAAGGCAGGGGGAATTCACCCCTCCACTTT	CASSQDKGRGNSPLHF
TRBV5-4	NA	TRBJ2-1	TRBD2	TGTGCCAGCAGAGCGGGGGGGCCAACTGATGAGCAGTTCTTC	CASRAGGPTDEQFF
TRBV5-5	NA	TRBJ2-2	TRBD1	TGTGCCAGCAGCCCTGTGGGGACAGGGAGCACCGGGGAGCTGTTTTTT	CASSPVGTGSTGELFF
TRBV18	NA	TRBJ1-2	NA	TGTGCCAGCTCAGAACGCGGGGAAAACTATGGCTACACCTTC	CASSERGENYGYTF
TRBV5-5	once	TRBJ1-4	TRBD1	TGTGCCAGCAGCATGTCCGGGACAGGGGTCGATGAAAAACTGTTTTTT	CASSMSGTGVDEKLFF
TRBV5-5	once	TRBJ2-7	TRBD1	TGTGCCAGCAGCGCTTCCGGGACAGGGGTCGGGTACGAGCAGTACTTC	CASSASGTGVGYEQYF
TRBV30	NA	TRBJ1-4	NA	TGTGCCTGGAGTCCACCCGGGACGGAGAATATGTTTTTT	CAWSPPGTENMFF
TRBV10-3	once	TRBJ2-2	NA	TGTGCCATCGCCGCCGCCGGGACCGGGGAGCTGTTTTTT	CAIAAAGTGELFF
TRBV7-8	NA	TRBJ1-3	NA	TGTGCCAGCAGCCTCTCCGGAAACACCATATATTTT	CASSLSGNTIYF
TRBV15	NA	TRBJ1-6	NA	TGTGCCACCAGCAGAGATATAAGGACACCTTATAATTCACCCCTCCACTTT	CATSRDIRTPYNSPLHF
TRBV9	few	TRBJ1-3	NA	TGTGCCAGCAGCGCCCCCAGAAACACCATATATTTT	CASSAPRNTIYF
TRBV19	NA	TRBJ2-2	TRBD2	TGTGCCAGTACGCGGGGGGACAACACCGGGGAGCTGTTTTTT	CASTRGDNTGELFF
TRBV3-1/TRBV3-2	few	TRBJ1-1	NA	TGTGCCAGCAGCCCCTTTGGGGCCATGAACACTGAAGCTTTCTTT	CASSPFGAMNTEAFF
TRBV5-1	NA	TRBJ2-7	NA	TGCGCCAGCAGCTTGGTGGGGACGGGGGATTACGAGCAGTACTTC	CASSLVGTGDYEQYF
TRBV4-1	NA	TRBJ1-1	NA	TGCGCCAGCAGCCAAGGGGTCCCCCCGGAGACTGAAGCTTTCTTT	CASSQGVPPETEAFF
TRBV30	NA	TRBJ1-1	TRBD1	TGTGCCTGGAGTGCCGTAGGGGGCATTGCAGCTTTCTTT	CAWSAVGGIAAFF
TRBV4-1	NA	TRBJ1-3	NA	TGCGCCAGCAGCCCCCTGACAGGAGTCCAATCTCTCCCTGGAAACACCATATATTTT	CASSPLTGVQSLPGNTIYF
TRBV5-4	NA	TRBJ1-3	NA	TGTGCCAGCAGTCAAGCTGGGGGTGGTGGAAACACCATATATTTT	CASSQAGGGGNTIYF
TRBV11-1	NA	TRBJ2-1	NA	TGTGCCAGCAGCCGACGAACCCAGGGTTATGAGCAGTTCTTC	CASSRRTQGYEQFF
TRBV7-6	NA	TRBJ2-2	NA	TGTGCCAGCAGCTTACAGGGAGCAAACACCGGGGAGCTGTTTTTT	CASSLQGANTGELFF
TRBV7-2	NA	TRBJ2-7	NA	TGTGCCAGCAGCTTGACTAGCTCCTACGAGCAGTACTTC	CASSLTSSYEQYF
TRBV7-2	once	TRBJ1-1	NA	TGTGCCAGCAGCTTAGCGGCCTTGAACACTGAAGCTTTCTTT	CASSLAALNTEAFF
TRBV7-3	NA	TRBJ1-3	NA	TGTGCCAGCAGCGCCGAAGCTTCCTCTGGAAACACCATATATTTT	CASSAEASSGNTIYF
TRBV18	NA	TRBJ1-1	NA	TGTGCCAGCTCAGGTCTGGCTGAAGCTTTCTTT	CASSGLAEAFF
TRBV5-1	NA	TRBJ2-2	NA	TGCGCCAGCAGTAGGATACAGGGCCACACCGGGGAGCTGTTTTTT	CASSRIQGHTGELFF
TRBV2	NA	TRBJ1-2	TRBD1	TGTGCCAGCAGTGGGAACAGGGGCGGTGGCTACACCTTC	CASSGNRGGGYTF
TRBV18	NA	TRBJ1-4	NA	TGTGCCAGCTCCGACGGGGCACCAGGGGAAAAACTGTTTTTT	CASSDGAPGEKLFF
TRBV28	NA	TRBJ2-7	TRBD1	TGTGCCAGCAGAAGTCGGGGCAGGGGGCGGTACGAGCAGTACTTC	CASRSRGRGRYEQYF
TRBV21-1	NA	TRBJ1-1	NA	TGTGCCAGCAGCAAAGAGGTATTATTTCGGGACAGGGAGAACACTGAAGCTTTCTTT	CASSKEVLFRDRENTEAFF
TRBV5-3	NA	TRBJ1-5	NA	TGTGCCAGAAGCTCTCTTGGGCCTAGCAATCAGCCCCAGCATTTT	CARSSLGPSNQPQHF
TRBV19	NA	TRBJ2-3	NA	TGTGCCAGTAGGCGGACCGTAGCAGATACGCAGTATTTT	CASRRTVADTQYF
TRBV9	NA	TRBJ1-6	NA	TGTGCCAGCAGCGCGGACGGCGTACCGAATTCACCCCTCCACTTT	CASSADGVPNSPLHF
TRBV6-5	NA	TRBJ1-2	NA	TGTGCCAGCAGTCCCGGGGCACCCTATGGCTACACCTTC	CASSPGAPYGYTF